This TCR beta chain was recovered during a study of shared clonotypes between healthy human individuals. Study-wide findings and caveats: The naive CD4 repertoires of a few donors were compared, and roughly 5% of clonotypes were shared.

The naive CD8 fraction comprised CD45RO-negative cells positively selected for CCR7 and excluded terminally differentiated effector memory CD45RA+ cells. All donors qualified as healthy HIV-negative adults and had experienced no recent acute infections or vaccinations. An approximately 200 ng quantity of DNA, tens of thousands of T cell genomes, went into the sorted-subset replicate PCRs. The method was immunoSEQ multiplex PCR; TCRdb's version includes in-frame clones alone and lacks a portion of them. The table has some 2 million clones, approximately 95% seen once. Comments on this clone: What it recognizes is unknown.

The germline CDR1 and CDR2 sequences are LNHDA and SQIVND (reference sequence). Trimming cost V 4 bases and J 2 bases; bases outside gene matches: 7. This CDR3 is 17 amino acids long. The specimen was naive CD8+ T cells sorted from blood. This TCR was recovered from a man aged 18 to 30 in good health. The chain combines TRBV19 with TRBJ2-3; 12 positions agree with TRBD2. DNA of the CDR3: TGTGCCAGTAGTAACCACCTAGCGGGAGGGCCCACAGATACGCAGTATTTT. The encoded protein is CASSNHLAGGPTDTQYF.